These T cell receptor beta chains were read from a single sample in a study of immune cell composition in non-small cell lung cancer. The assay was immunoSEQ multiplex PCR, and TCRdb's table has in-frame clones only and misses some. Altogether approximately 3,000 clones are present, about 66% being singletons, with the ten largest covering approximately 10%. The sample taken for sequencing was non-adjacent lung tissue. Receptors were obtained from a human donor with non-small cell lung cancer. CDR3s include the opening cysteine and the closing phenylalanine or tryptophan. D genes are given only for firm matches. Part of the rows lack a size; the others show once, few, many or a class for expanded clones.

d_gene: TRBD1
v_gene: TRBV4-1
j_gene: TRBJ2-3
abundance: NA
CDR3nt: TGCGCCAGCAGCCGGCCTGGACAGGGGCAGGCAGATACGCAGTATTTT
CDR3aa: CASSRPGQGQADTQYF

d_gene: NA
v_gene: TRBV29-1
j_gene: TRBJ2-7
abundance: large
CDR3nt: TGCAGCGTTGAAGTACCGGGAATGACCTACGAGCAGTACTTC
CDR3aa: CSVEVPGMTYEQYF

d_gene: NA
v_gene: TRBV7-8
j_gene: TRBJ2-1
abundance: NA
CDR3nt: TGTGCCAGCAGCTTAGCCGGCTTTGACGTCGGGGTCTTC
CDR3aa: CASSLAGFDVGVF

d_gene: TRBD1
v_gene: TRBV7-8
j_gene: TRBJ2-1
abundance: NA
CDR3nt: TGTGCCAGCAGCTTAAGGGACAGGGGAGTTCCAAATGAGCAGTTCTTC
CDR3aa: CASSLRDRGVPNEQFF

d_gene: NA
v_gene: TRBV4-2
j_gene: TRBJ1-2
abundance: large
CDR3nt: TGTGCCAGCAGCCAAGAGGGCAGCAAGCTCTCCTATGGCTACACCTTC
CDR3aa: CASSQEGSKLSYGYTF

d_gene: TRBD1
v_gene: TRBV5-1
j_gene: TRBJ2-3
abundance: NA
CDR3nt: TGCGCCAGCAGCTTGGAGGGACAGGGGACAGATACGCAGTATTTT
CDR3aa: CASSLEGQGTDTQYF

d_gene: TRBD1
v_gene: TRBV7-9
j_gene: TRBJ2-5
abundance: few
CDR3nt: TGTGCCAGCAGCTTAAATGGACAGGGTTTACAAGAGACCCAGTACTTC
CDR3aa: CASSLNGQGLQETQYF

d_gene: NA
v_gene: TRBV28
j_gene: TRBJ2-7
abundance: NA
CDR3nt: TGTGCCAGCAGTTTGGCAGGGGCATCTTCCTACGAGCAGTACTTC
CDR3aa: CASSLAGASSYEQYF

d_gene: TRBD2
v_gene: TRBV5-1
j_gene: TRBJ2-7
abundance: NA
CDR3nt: TGCGCCAGCAGTCCGGGGGGGGGTCGGACTAGCTCCTACGAGCAGTACTTC
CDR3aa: CASSPGGGRTSSYEQYF

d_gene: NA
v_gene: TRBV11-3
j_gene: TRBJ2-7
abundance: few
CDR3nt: TGTGCCAGCACCATCGGACTACCTGCCTACGAGCAGTACTTC
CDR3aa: CASTIGLPAYEQYF

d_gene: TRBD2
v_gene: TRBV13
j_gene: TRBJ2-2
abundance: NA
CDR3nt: TGTGCCAGCAGCTTGGCTAGCGGGGAAGGCGGGGAGCTGTTTTTT
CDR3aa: CASSLASGEGGELFF

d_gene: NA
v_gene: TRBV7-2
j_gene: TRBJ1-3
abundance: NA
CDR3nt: TGTGCCAGCAGCCTCACAGGGATCCCTGGAAACACCATATATTTT
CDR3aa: CASSLTGIPGNTIYF

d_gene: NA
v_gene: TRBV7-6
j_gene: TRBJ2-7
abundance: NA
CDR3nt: TGTGCCAGCAGCTTAGTGGGGAGCGAGCAGTACTTC
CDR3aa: CASSLVGSEQYF

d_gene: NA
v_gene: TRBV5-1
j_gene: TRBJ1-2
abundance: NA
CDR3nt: TGCGCCAGCAGCTTGGGACAGGTCAGGACGAACTATGGCTACACCTTC
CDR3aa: CASSLGQVRTNYGYTF

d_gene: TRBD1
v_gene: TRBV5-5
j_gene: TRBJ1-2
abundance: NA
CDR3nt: TGTGCCAGCAGCTGGACAGGTTCCGGCTACACCTTC
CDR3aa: CASSWTGSGYTF

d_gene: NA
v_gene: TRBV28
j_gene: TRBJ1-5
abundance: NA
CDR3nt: TGTGCCAGCAGTTTCGTGGAGGATCAGCCCCAGCATTTT
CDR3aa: CASSFVEDQPQHF

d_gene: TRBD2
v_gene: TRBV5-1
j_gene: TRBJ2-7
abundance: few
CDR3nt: TGCGCCAGCGGACATAGTACTAGCGTAGACGAGCAGTACTTC
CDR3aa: CASGHSTSVDEQYF

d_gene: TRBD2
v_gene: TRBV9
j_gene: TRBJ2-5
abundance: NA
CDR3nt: TGTGCCAGCAGCTTCACTGTCGCTAGCGGGCCCCAAGGGACCCAGTACTTC
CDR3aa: CASSFTVASGPQGTQYF

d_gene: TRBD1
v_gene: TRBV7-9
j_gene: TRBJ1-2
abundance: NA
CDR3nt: TGTGCCAGCAGCTCAGGGGGCGCGACTATGAGCTACACCTTC
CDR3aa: CASSSGGATMSYTF

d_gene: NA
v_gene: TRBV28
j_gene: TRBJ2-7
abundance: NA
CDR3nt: TGTGCCAGCTGTTTGGGGGCAGGGGTTAGGCAGTACTTC
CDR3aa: CASCLGAGVRQYF

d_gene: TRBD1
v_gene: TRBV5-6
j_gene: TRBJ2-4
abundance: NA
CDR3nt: TGTGCCAGCAGCCTGGGACAGCTCCAAAACATTCAGTACTTC
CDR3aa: CASSLGQLQNIQYF

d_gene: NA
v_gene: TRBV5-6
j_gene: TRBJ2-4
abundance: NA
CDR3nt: TGTGCCAGCAGCCCCCCGGAGGGCTGGGTGGGGAAAAACATTCAGTACTTC
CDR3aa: CASSPPEGWVGKNIQYF

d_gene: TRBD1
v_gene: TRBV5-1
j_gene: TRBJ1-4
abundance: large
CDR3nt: TGCGCCAGCAGCCCGGGACAGCCAGGGACGACTAATGAAAAACTGTTTTTT
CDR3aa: CASSPGQPGTTNEKLFF

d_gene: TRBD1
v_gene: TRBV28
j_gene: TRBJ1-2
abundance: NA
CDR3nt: TGTGCCAGCAGGCCCGGGACAGGGGGCATTTATGGCTACACCTTC
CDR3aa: CASRPGTGGIYGYTF

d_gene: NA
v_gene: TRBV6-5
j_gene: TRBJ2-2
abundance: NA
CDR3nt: TGTGCCAGCAGTTACTCATTTCGGGGAGCCGGGGAGCTGTTTTTT
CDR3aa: CASSYSFRGAGELFF

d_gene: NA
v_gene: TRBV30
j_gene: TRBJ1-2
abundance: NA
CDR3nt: TGTGCCTGGAGTAGGCAGGGAGGGGGGTTTGGTGGCTACACCTTC
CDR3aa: CAWSRQGGGFGGYTF

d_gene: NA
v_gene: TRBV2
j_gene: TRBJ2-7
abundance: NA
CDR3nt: TGTGCCAGCAGTGAAGCGGCATACAGCCAGTACTTC
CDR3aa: CASSEAAYSQYF

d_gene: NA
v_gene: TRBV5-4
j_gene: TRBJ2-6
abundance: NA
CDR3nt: TGTGCCAGCAGCCTCAGGGAAGGATCTGGGGCCAACGTCCTGACTTTC
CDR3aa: CASSLREGSGANVLTF

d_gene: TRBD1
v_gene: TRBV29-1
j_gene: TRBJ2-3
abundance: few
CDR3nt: TGCAGCGTTTGGGGACAGGGCGCGATCACAGATACGCAGTATTTT
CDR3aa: CSVWGQGAITDTQYF

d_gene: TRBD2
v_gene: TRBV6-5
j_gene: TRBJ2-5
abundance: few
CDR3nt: TGTGCCAGCAGTTCCGGGGGGGCGAAAGAGACCCAGTACTTC
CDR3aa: CASSSGGAKETQYF

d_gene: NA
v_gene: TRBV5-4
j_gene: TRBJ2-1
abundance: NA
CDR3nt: TGTGCCAGCAGCTTCGCAGGGGTAATAAATGAGCAGTTCTTC
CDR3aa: CASSFAGVINEQFF

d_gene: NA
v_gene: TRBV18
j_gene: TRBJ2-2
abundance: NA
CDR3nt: TGTGCCAGCCCTGTGAACACCGGGGAGCTGTTTTTT
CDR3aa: CASPVNTGELFF

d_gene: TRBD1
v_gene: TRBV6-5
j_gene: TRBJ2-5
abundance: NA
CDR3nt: TGTGCCAGCAGTTACGGGACAGCGTTGAACTTC
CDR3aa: CASSYGTALNF